This T cell receptor beta chain was captured by sequencing in a study of T cells in Graves' hyperthyroidism and ophthalmopathy. This CDR3 has 16 amino acids. The germline CDR1 and CDR2 sequences are SGHAT and FQDESV (reference sequence). V dropped 9 bases and J dropped 7 bases, with 27 bases sitting between them. Study-level points and caveats: Ophthalmopathy was predicted by the model a median of about 6.5 months ahead of onset. Among clonotypes expanded in thyroid above 0.001, most were also found in blood.

TCR beta CDR3 regions were amplified from RNA. Carried out on the TCR CDR3, a first-round RT-PCR used the HTBI primer set. In TCRdb, the multiplex PCR reads were re-called with MiXCR into one record per CDR3 protein. The sample gives a few hundred thousand distinct CDR3 sequences, over 15% of which show up once; around 15% is in the top ten. Any patient presenting with uncontrolled infection, other autoimmune disease, pregnancy or lactation was left out. Comment on this clonotype: The antigen is undetermined.

This TCR was recovered from a woman aged 40 to 50 with Graves' ophthalmopathy. Sequencing used blood. The chain recombines TRBV11-1 with TRBJ1-2; D not certain. CDR3 sequence: CASSDPDQEAWGGYTF. The CDR3 DNA reads TGTGCCAGTAGTGACCCCGACCAAGAGGCGTGGGGTGGCTACACCTTC.